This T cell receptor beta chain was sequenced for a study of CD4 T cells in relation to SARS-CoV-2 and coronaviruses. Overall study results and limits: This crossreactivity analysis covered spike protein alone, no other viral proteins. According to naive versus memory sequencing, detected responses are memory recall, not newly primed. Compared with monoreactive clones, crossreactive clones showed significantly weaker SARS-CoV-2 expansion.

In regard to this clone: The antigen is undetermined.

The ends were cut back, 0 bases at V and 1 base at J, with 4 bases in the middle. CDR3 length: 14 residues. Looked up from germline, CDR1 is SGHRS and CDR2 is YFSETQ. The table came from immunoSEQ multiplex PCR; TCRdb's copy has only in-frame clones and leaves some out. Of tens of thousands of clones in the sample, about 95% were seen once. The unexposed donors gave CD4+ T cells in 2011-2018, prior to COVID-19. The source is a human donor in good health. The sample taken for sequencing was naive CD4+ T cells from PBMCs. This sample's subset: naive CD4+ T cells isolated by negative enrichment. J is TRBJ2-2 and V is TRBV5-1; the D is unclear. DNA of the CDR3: TGCGCCAGCAGCTTGGACCAGAACACCGGGGAGCTGTTTTTT. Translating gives CASSLDQNTGELFF. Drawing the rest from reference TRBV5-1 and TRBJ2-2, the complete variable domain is KAGVTQTPRYLIKTRGQQVTLSCSPISGHRSVSWYQQTPGQGLQFLFEYFSETQRNKGNFPGRFSGRQFSNSRSEMNVSTLELGDSALYLCASSLDQNTGELFFGEGSRLTVL.